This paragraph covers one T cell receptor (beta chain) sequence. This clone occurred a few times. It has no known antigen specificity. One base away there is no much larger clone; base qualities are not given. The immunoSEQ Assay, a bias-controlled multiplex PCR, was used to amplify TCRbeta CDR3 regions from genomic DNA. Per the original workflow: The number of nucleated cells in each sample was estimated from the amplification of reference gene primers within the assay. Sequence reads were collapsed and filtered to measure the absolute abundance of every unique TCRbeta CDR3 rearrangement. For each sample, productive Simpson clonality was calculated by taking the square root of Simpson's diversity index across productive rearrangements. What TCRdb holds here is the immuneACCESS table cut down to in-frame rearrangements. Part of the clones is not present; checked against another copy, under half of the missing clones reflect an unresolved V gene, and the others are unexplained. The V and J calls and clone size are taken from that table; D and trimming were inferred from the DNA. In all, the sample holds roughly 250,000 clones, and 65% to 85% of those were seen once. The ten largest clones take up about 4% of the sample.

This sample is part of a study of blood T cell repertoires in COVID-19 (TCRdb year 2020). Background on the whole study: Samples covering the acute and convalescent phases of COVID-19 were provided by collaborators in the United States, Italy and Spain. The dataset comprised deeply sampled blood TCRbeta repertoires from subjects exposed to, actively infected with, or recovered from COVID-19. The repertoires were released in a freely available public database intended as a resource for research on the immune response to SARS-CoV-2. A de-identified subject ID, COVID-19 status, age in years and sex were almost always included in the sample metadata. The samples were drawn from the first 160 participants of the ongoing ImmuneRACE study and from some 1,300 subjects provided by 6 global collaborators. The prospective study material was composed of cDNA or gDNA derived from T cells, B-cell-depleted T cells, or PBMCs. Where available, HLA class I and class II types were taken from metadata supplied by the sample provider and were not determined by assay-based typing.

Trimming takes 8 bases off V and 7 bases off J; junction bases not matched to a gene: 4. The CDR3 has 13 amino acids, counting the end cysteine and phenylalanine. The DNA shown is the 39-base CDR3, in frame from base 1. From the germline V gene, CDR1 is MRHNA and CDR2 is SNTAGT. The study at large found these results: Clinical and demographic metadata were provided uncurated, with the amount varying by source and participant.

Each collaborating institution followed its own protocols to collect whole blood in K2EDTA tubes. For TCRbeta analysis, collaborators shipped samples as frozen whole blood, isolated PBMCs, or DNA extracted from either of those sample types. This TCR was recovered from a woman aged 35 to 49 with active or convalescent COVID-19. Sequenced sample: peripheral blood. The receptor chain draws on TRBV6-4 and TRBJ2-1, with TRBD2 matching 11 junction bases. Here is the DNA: TGTGCCAGCGGTAGCGGGGGGGTTAATGAGCAGTTCTTC. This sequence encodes CASGSGGVNEQFF.